A selection of T cell receptor beta chains follows, all from one sample in a study of cytomegalovirus exposure and HLA in healthy donors. TCRdb's copy holds only in-frame clones and misses some; the assay was immunoSEQ multiplex PCR. This sample carries around 140,000 clones, more than 75% of them seen once, and the ten largest clones take less than 7.5%. The specimen sequenced was PBMCs. These receptors were obtained from a woman aged 40 to 50 in good health and CMV-seropositive. Both conserved end residues are part of each CDR3. A D gene is named only where the DNA matches it firmly. The listing skips clone size in some rows; elsewhere it reads once, few, many or a size class.

v_call,d_call,j_call,clone_size,cdr3_aa,cdr3_nt
TRBV6-5,TRBD2,TRBJ2-7,few,CASSSIAGGDYEQYF,TGTGCCAGCAGTTCTATAGCGGGAGGAGACTACGAGCAGTACTTC
TRBV4-2,TRBD2,TRBJ2-2,-,CASSKLGGTSGSGGELFF,TGTGCCAGCAGCAAATTAGGCGGGACTAGCGGGAGTGGGGGGGAGCTGTTTTTT
TRBV28,-,TRBJ1-3,-,CASRSNRARGNTIYF,TGTGCCAGCAGGTCCAACAGGGCCCGTGGAAACACCATATATTTT
TRBV6-4,-,TRBJ2-1,-,CASSPSGFLGQMFF,TGTGCCAGCAGTCCCAGCGGGTTCTTGGGTCAAATGTTCTTC
TRBV5-1,TRBD2,TRBJ2-3,-,CASSLEAGGARTDTQYF,TGCGCCAGCAGCTTGGAGGCGGGGGGTGCACGGACAGATACGCAGTATTTT
TRBV11-3,-,TRBJ2-1,-,CASSLRGSSYNEQFF,TGTGCCAGCAGCTTACGTGGGAGCTCCTACAATGAGCAGTTCTTC
TRBV6-5,-,TRBJ1-2,-,CASSQKHTGGGGYTF,TGTGCCAGCAGTCAGAAACACACCGGAGGAGGTGGCTACACCTTC
TRBV28,-,TRBJ1-2,once,CASIRPGYGYTF,TGTGCCAGCATTCGCCCCGGCTATGGCTACACCTTC
TRBV9,TRBD2,TRBJ2-7,-,CASSSPRTRAYEQYF,TGTGCCAGCAGCTCTCCCCGGACTAGGGCCTACGAGCAGTACTTC
TRBV14,-,TRBJ2-1,-,CASSQALGGNEQFF,TGTGCCAGCAGCCAAGCGCTAGGAGGGAATGAGCAGTTCTTC
TRBV5-1,TRBD1,TRBJ2-1,-,CASSFGQGSSYNEQFF,TGCGCCAGCAGCTTCGGACAGGGGAGCTCCTACAATGAGCAGTTCTTC
TRBV7-9,-,TRBJ2-7,-,CASSLVGAGAGEQYF,TGTGCCAGCAGCCTGGTCGGTGCGGGGGCGGGAGAGCAGTACTTC
TRBV11-3,-,TRBJ2-7,-,CASSPVTYEQYF,TGTGCCAGCAGCCCCGTTACCTACGAGCAGTACTTC
TRBV7-6,-,TRBJ2-1,-,CASSDPPGSSYNEQFF,TGTGCCAGCAGCGACCCCCCGGGAAGCTCCTACAATGAGCAGTTCTTC
TRBV5-1,-,TRBJ2-5,-,CASSLAWSSYPETQYF,TGCGCCAGCAGCTTGGCCTGGAGCTCCTATCCAGAGACCCAGTACTTC